This T cell receptor beta chain comes out of a study of T cell responses to AZD1222 COVID-19 vaccine. Overall study results and limits: Donors were mostly white British, more females; clonal diversity possibly underestimated. Nearly half of unique spike-specific TCRs reportedly avoided B.1.351 and B.1.1.7 mutated regions.

Note on this clone: Its antigen is not identified.

Clones were sequenced by immunoSEQ multiplex PCR, and TCRdb holds only the in-frame ones, with some missing. The sample shows 110,000 to 150,000 clones, 90% to 95% of them seen only once. Trimming cost V 5 bases and J 2 bases, with 12 bases left between them. Germline-derived CDR1 and CDR2 are MNHEY and SMNVEV (reference sequence). CDR3 length equals 14 residues. The sequence derives from an adult in good health. This chain links TRBV27 with TRBJ2-5, with D maybe TRBD1 (6 bases). The specimen was peripheral blood, collected on day 0 of AZD1222 vaccination. The CDR3 DNA reads as TGTGCCAGCAGTCCACAGGGTGGTCAAGAGACCCAGTACTTC. Translation: CASSPQGGQETQYF.